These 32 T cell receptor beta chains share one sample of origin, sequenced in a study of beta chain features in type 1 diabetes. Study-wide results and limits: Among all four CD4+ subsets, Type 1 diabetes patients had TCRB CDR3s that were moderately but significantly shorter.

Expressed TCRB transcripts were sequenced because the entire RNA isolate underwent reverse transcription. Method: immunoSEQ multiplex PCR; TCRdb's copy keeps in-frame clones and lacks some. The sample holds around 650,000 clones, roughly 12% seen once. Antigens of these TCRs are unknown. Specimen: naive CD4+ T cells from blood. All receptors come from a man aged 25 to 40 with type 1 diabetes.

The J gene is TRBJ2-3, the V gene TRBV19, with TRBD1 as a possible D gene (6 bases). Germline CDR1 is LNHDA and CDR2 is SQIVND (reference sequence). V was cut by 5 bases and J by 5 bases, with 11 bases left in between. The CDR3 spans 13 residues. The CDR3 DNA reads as TGTGCCAGTAGTCCACCACAGGGAGATACGCAGTATTTT. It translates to CASSPPQGDTQYF.

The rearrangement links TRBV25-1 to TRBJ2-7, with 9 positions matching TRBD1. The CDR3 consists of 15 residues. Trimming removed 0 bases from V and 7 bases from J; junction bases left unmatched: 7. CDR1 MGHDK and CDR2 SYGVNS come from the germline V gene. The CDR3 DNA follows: TGTGCCAGCAGTGAATACGGGAACAGGGGGCTTGAGCAGTACTTC. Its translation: CASSEYGNRGLEQYF.

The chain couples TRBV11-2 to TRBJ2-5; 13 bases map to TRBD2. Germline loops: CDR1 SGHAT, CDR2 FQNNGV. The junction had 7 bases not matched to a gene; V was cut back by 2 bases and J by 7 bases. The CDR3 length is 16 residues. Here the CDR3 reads CASSLSGTSGEGTQYF. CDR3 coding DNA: TGTGCCAGCAGCTTATCCGGGACTAGCGGGGAAGGGACCCAGTACTTC. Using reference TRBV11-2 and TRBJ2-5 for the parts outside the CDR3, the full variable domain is EAGVAQSPRYKIIEKRQSVAFWCNPISGHATLYWYQQILGQGPKLLIQFQNNGVVDDSQLPKDRFSAERLKGVDSTLKIQPAKLEDSAVYLCASSLSGTSGEGTQYFGPGTRLLVL.

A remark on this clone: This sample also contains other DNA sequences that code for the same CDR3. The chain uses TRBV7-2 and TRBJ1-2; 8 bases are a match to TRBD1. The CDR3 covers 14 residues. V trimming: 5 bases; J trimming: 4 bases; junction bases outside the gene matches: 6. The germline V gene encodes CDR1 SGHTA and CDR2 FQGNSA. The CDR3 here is CASSPRQGTYGYTF. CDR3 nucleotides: TGTGCCAGCAGCCCCCGACAGGGGACCTATGGCTACACCTTC.

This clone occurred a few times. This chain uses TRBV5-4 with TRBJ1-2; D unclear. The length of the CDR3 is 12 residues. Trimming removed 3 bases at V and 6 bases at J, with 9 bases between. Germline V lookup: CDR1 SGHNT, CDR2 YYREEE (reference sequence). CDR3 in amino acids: CASSSAGDGYTF. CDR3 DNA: TGTGCCAGCAGCTCTGCGGGCGATGGCTACACCTTC.

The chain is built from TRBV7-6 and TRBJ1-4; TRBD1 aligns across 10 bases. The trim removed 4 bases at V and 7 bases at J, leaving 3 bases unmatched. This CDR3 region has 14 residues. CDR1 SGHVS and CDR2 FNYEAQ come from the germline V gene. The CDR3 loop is CASSSGQGSEKLFF. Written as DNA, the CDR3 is TGTGCCAGCAGCTCGGGACAGGGGAGTGAAAAACTGTTTTTT.

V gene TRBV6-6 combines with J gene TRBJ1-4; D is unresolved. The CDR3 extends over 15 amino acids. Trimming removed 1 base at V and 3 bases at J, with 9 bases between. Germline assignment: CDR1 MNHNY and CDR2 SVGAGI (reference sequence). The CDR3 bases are TGTGCCAGCAGTTACTTCCAGAAGGCTAATGAAAAACTGTTTTTT. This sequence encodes CASSYFQKANEKLFF.

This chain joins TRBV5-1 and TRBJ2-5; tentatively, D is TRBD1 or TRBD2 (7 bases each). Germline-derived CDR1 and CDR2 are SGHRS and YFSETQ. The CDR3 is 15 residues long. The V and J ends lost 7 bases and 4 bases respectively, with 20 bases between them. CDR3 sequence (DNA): TGCGCCAGCGGCCTGACAGGGAGGGTTGGAGAGACCCAGTACTTC. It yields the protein CASGLTGRVGETQYF.

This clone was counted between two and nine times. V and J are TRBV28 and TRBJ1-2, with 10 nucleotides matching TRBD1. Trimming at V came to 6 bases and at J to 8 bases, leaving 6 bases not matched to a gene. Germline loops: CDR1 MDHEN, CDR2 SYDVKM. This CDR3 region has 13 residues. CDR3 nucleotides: TGTGCCAGCAGCCCGGGACAGGGGAACGGCTACACCTTC. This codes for CASSPGQGNGYTF.

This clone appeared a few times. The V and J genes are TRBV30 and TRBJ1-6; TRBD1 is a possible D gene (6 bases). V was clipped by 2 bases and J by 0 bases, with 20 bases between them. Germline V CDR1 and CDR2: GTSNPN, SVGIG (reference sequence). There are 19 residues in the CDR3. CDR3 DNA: TGTGCCTGGAGTAGAAGAACCGACAGGTTAAGCTCCTATAATTCACCCCTCCACTTT. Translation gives CAWSRRTDRLSSYNSPLHF. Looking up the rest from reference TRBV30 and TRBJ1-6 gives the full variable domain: SQTIHQWPATLVQPVGSPLSLECTVEGTSNPNLYWYRQAAGRGLQLLFYSVGIGQISSEVPQNLSASRPQDRQFILSSKKLLLSDSGFYLCAWSRRTDRLSSYNSPLHFGNGTRLTVT.

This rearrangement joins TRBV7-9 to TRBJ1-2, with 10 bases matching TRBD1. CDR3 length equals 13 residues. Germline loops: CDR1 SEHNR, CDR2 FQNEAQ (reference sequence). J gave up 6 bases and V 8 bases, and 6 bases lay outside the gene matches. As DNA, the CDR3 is TGTGCCAGCTCACAGACAGGGGGCGATGGCTACACCTTC. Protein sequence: CASSQTGGDGYTF.

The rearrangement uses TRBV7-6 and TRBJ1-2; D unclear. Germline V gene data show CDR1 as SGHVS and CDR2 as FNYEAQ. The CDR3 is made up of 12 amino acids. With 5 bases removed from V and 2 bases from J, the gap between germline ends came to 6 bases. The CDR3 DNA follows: TGTGCCAGCAGCCCGCTGAACTATGGCTACACCTTC. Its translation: CASSPLNYGYTF.

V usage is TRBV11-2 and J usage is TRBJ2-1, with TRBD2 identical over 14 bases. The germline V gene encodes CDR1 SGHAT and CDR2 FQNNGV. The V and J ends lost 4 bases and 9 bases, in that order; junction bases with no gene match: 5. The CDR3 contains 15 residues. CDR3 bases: TGTGCCAGCAGCTCTTCGGGACTAGCGGGGGCTGAGCAGTTCTTC. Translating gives CASSSSGLAGAEQFF.

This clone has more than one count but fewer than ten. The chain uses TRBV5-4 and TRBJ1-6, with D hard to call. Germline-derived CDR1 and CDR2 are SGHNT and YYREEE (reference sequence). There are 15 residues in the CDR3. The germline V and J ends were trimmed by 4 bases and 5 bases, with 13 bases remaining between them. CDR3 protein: CASSLAIGDNSPLHF. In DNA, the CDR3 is TGTGCCAGCAGCCTGGCCATCGGGGATAATTCACCCCTCCACTTT.

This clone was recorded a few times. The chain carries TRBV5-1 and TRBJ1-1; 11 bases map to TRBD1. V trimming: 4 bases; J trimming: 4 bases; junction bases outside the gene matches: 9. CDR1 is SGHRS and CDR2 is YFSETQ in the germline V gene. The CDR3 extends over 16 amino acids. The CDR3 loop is CASSPLIGTGGTEAFF. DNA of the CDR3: TGCGCCAGCAGCCCTCTTATAGGGACAGGGGGCACTGAAGCTTTCTTT.

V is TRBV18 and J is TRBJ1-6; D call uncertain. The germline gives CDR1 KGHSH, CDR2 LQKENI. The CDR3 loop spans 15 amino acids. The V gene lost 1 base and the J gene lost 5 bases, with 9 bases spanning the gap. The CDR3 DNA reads TGTGCCAGCTCACCACAGGGTGGAGATAATTCACCCCTCCACTTT. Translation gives CASSPQGGDNSPLHF.

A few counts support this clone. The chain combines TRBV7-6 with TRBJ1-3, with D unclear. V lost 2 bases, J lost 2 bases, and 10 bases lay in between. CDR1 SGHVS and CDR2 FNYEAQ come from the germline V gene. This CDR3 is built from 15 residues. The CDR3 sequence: CASSLRGTTGNTIYF. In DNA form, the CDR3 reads TGTGCCAGCAGCTTACGGGGTACCACTGGAAACACCATATATTTT.

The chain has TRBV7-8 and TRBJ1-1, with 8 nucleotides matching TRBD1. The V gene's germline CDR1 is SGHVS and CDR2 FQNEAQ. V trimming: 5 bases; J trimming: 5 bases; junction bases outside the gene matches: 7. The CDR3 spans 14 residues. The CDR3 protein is CASSPRQGATEAFF. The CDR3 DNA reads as TGTGCCAGCAGCCCACGGCAGGGGGCTACTGAAGCTTTCTTT. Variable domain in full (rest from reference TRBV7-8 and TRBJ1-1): GAGVSQSPRYKVAKRGQDVALRCDPISGHVSLFWYQQALGQGPEFLTYFQNEAQLDKSGLPSDRFFAERPEGSVSTLKIQRTQQEDSAVYLCASSPRQGATEAFFGQGTRLTVV.

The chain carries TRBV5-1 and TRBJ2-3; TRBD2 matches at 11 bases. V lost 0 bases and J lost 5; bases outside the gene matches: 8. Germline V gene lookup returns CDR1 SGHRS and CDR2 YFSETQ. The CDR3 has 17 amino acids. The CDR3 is CASSLGLAGRSVDTQYF. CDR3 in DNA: TGCGCCAGCAGCTTGGGACTAGCGGGGAGATCCGTAGATACGCAGTATTTT.

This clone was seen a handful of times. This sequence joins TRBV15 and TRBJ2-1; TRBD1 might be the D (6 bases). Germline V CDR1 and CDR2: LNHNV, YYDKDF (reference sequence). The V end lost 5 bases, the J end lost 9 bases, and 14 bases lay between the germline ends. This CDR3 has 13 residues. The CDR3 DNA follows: TGTGCCACCAGCCCGCGCCAGGGGACTGAGCAGTTCTTC. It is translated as CATSPRQGTEQFF.

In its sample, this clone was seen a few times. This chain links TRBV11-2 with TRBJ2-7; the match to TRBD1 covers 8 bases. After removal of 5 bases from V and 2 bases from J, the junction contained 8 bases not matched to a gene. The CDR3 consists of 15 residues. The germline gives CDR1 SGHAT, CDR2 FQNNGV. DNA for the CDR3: TGTGCCAGCAGCCAAAAGGACAGGGCCACCTACGAGCAGTACTTC. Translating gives CASSQKDRATYEQYF.

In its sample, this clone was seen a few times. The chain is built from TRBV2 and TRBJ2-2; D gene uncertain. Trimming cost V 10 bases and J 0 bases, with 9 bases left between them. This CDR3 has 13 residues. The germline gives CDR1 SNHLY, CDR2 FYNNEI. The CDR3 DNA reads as TGTGCCATCTCAGGAACGAACACCGGGGAGCTGTTTTTT. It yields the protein CAISGTNTGELFF.

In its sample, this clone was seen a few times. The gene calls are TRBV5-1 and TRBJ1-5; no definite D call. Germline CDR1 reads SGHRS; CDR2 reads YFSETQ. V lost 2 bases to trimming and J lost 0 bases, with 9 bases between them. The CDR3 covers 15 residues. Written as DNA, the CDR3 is TGCGCCAGCAGCTTAGGGATTTCTAGCAATCAGCCCCAGCATTTT. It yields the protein CASSLGISSNQPQHF.

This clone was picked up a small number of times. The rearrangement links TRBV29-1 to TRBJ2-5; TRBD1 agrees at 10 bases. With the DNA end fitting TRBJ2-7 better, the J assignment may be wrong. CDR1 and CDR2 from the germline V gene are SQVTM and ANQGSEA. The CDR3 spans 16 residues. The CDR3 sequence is CSVTRPGQGSSYEQYF. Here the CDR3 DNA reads TGCAGCGTCACTAGGCCGGGACAGGGGAGCTCCTACGAGCAGTACTTC.

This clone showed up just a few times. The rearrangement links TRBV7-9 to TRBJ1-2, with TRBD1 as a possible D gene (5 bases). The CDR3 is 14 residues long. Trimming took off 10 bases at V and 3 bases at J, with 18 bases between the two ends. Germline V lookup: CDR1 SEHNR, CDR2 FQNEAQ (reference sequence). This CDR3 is CATAPIGTDYGYTF. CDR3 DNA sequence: TGTGCCACCGCCCCCATTGGGACGGACTATGGCTACACCTTC.

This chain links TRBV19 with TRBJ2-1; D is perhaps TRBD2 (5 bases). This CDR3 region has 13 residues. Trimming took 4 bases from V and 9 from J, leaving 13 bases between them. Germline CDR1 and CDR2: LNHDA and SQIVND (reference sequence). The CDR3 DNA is TGTGCCAGTAGTAACATGGCGGGCGGTGAGCAGTTCTTC. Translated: CASSNMAGGEQFF. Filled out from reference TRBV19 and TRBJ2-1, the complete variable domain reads DGGITQSPKYLFRKEGQNVTLSCEQNLNHDAMYWYRQDPGQGLRLIYYSQIVNDFQKGDIAEGYSVSREKKESFPLTVTSAQKNPTAFYLCASSNMAGGEQFFGPGTRLTVL.

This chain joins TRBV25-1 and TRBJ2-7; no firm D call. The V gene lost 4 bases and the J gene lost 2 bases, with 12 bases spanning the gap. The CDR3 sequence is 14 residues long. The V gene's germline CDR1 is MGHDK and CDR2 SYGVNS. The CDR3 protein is CASSGLSGAYEQYF. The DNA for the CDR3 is TGTGCCAGCAGTGGATTATCAGGAGCCTACGAGCAGTACTTC.

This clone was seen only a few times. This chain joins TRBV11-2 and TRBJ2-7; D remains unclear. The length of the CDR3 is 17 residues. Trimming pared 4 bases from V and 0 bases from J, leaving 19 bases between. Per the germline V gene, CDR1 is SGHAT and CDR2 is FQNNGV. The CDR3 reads CASSSPKGPLDSYEQYF. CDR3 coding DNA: TGTGCCAGCAGCTCCCCTAAAGGCCCTCTAGACTCCTACGAGCAGTACTTC. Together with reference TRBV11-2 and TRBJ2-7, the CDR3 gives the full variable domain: EAGVAQSPRYKIIEKRQSVAFWCNPISGHATLYWYQQILGQGPKLLIQFQNNGVVDDSQLPKDRFSAERLKGVDSTLKIQPAKLEDSAVYLCASSSPKGPLDSYEQYFGPGTRLTVT.

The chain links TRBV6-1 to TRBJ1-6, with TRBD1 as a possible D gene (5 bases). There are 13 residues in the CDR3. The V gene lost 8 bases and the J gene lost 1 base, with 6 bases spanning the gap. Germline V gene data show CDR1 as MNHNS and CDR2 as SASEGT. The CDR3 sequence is CASGTSYNSPLHF. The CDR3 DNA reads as TGTGCCAGCGGGACGTCCTATAATTCACCCCTCCACTTT.

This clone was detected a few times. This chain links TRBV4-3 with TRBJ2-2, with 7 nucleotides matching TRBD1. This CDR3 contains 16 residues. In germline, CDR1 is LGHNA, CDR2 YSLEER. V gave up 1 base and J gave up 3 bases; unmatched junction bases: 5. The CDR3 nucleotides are TGCGCCAGCAGCCAAGGACAGGGTTACTACACCGGGGAGCTGTTTTTT. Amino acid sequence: CASSQGQGYYTGELFF.

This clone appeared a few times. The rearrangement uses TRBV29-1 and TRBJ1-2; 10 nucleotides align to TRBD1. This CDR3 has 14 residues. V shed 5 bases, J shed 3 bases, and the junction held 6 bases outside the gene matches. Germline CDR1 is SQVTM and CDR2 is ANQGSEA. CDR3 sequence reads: CSVRPGTGDYGYTF. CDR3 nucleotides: TGCAGCGTTCGTCCCGGGACAGGGGACTATGGCTACACCTTC.

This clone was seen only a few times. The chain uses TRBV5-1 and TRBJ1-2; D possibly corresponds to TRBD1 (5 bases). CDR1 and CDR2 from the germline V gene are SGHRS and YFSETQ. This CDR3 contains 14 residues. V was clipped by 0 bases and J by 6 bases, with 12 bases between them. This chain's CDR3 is CASSLGVREDGYTF. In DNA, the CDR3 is TGCGCCAGCAGCTTGGGCGTCAGGGAGGATGGCTACACCTTC.